This T cell receptor beta chain was obtained from a study of T cell responses to AZD1222 COVID-19 vaccine. At the level of the study: Second-dose schedules of about 4 or about 12 weeks were combined. Study-wide findings and caveats: Unmutated variant regions reportedly attract nearly half of all spike-specific TCRs. Researchers report vaccine-associated CD4 TCRs spanning spike, with dominance at 160-218 and 743-854. White British ancestry dominated among donors, who included more females, and clonal diversity was possibly underestimated.

This CDR3 has 16 residues. Germline CDR1 reads SGHTA; CDR2 reads FQGTGA. The V end lost 5 bases, the J end lost 1 base, and 16 bases lay between the germline ends. Data came from immunoSEQ multiplex PCR; TCRdb stores just in-frame clones and leaves some out. The sample yields tens of thousands of clones, 85% seen once. As concerns this clone: Its matching antigen is unknown.

The clonotype originates from an adult in good health. The genes are TRBV7-3 and TRBJ2-3; tentative D call: TRBD2 (7 bases). The sample here was peripheral blood, taken on day 0 of AZD1222 vaccination. CDR3 residues: CASSLLGRGRTDTQYF. The DNA of the CDR3 is TGTGCCAGCAGCCTCCTAGGGCGGGGGCGCACAGATACGCAGTATTTT.